This is a list of T cell receptor beta chains from one sample in a study of T cells in Graves' hyperthyroidism and ophthalmopathy. TCRdb called the multiplex PCR reads again in MiXCR, with one record for every CDR3 protein. This sample carries almost 250,000 distinct CDR3 sequences, approximately 23% of them seen once, and the ten largest clones take 35%. Sequenced input: blood. These receptor sequences come from a woman aged 35 to 49 with Graves' ophthalmopathy. Each CDR3 is given with its conserved first and last residue. The order of the fields is CDR3 protein, CDR3 DNA, D gene, J gene, V gene, clone size. The D gene is left open where the match is weak. The size of a clone is reported for some rows only, either as once, few or many, or as a class for expanded clones.

CASSQGPDGYTF,TGCGCCAGCAGCCAAGGGCCCGATGGCTACACCTTC,NA,TRBJ1-2,TRBV4-1,NA
CAWSVPPGTGGINTEAFF,TGTGCCTGGAGTGTACCTCCCGGGACAGGGGGGATTAACACTGAAGCTTTCTTT,TRBD1,TRBJ1-1,TRBV30,many
CASRRQVLDTGELSF,TGTGCCAGCAGGCGACAGGTGCTCGACACCGGGGAGCTGTCTTTT,NA,TRBJ2-2,TRBV28,NA
CATSRLENTGELFF,TGTGCCACCAGCAGGTTAGAAAACACCGGGGAGCTGTTTTTT,NA,TRBJ2-2,TRBV15,many
CASSLSGQANQPQHF,TGTGCCAGCAGTTTATCGGGACAGGCAAATCAGCCCCAGCATTTT,TRBD1,TRBJ1-5,TRBV28,medium-sized
CSVEGRLPYEQYF,TGCAGCGTTGAAGGCCGATTACCCTACGAGCAGTACTTC,NA,TRBJ2-7,TRBV29-1,many
CASSLAGTGATYEQYF,TGCGCCAGCAGCTTGGCCGGGACAGGGGCCACCTACGAGCAGTACTTC,TRBD1,TRBJ2-7,TRBV5-1,many
CASSQGLAGDGTQYF,TGCGCCAGCAGCCAAGGACTAGCGGGAGATGGGACCCAGTACTTC,TRBD2,TRBJ2-5,TRBV4-1,many
CSAKGQVNSNQPQHF,TGCAGTGCCAAGGGACAGGTGAATAGCAATCAGCCCCAGCATTTT,TRBD1,TRBJ1-5,TRBV20-1,many
CASSERLAGQETQYF,TGTGCCAGCAGTGAGCGCCTAGCGGGGCAAGAGACCCAGTACTTC,TRBD2,TRBJ2-5,TRBV2,few
CASSYSALVAEAFF,TGTGCCAGCAGTTACTCAGCGTTGGTCGCTGAAGCTTTCTTT,NA,TRBJ1-1,TRBV6-2/TRBV6-3,NA
CASSEAGLLAGEQYF,TGTGCCAGCAGTGAAGCGGGTCTTCTAGCGGGAGAACAGTACTTC,TRBD2,TRBJ2-7,TRBV2,few
CASSFPRRLGETQYF,TGTGCCAGCAGCTTCCCGCGTCGTCTTGGGGAGACCCAGTACTTC,NA,TRBJ2-5,TRBV7-9,many
CASSPVSAYEQYF,TGTGCCAGCTCACCAGTCTCTGCCTACGAGCAGTACTTC,NA,TRBJ2-7,TRBV18,few
CSARDPAGHQETQYF,TGCAGTGCTAGAGATCCAGCGGGGCACCAAGAGACCCAGTACTTC,TRBD2,TRBJ2-5,TRBV20-1,many
CASSSRHEQYF,TGTGCCAGCAGTTCCCGACACGAGCAGTACTTC,NA,TRBJ2-7,TRBV6-5,many
CASSFSLGGARETQYF,TGTGCCAGCAGCTTCTCCTTGGGGGGGGCACGGGAGACCCAGTACTTC,NA,TRBJ2-5,TRBV7-2,NA
CAWSAYRTSGTSYEQYF,TGTGCCTGGAGTGCATATCGGACTAGCGGGACTTCCTACGAGCAGTACTTC,TRBD2,TRBJ2-7,TRBV30,many
CSAYTGRNTEAFF,TGCAGTGCGTATACAGGGCGCAACACTGAAGCTTTCTTT,NA,TRBJ1-1,TRBV20-1,many
CASRHLAGRDWNQETQYF,TGTGCCAGCAGACATCTAGCCGGGAGGGACTGGAATCAAGAGACCCAGTACTTC,TRBD2,TRBJ2-5,TRBV6-2/TRBV6-3,many
CSAGRDFPGTEAFF,TGCAGTGCTGGAAGGGATTTCCCAGGGACTGAAGCTTTCTTT,NA,TRBJ1-1,TRBV20-1,many
CASTPTGGTYEQYF,TGTGCCAGCACCCCGACAGGGGGAACCTACGAGCAGTACTTC,TRBD1,TRBJ2-7,TRBV12-3/TRBV12-4,many
CASSEALPRDGYGYTF,TGTGCCAGCAGTGAAGCGTTACCCAGGGATGGCTATGGCTACACCTTC,NA,TRBJ1-2,TRBV6-1,NA
CASSLETGLGEQYF,TGTGCCAGCAGCTTAGAAACAGGGCTCGGCGAGCAGTACTTC,NA,TRBJ2-7,TRBV28,NA
CASSLLGGPESYEQYF,TGTGCCAGCAGTTTATTGGGGGGGCCTGAATCCTACGAGCAGTACTTC,NA,TRBJ2-7,TRBV28,many
CASSHGTGVQETQYF,TGTGCCAGCAGCCACGGGACAGGGGTGCAAGAGACCCAGTACTTC,TRBD1,TRBJ2-5,TRBV6-1,many
CASRGAINQPQHF,TGTGCCAGCAGAGGAGCTATCAATCAGCCCCAGCATTTT,NA,TRBJ1-5,TRBV28,many
CASSTLLAPYEQYF,TGTGCCAGCAGTACGTTGCTAGCCCCCTACGAGCAGTACTTC,NA,TRBJ2-7,TRBV6-1,NA
CASSLTSSGSSTDTQYF,TGTGCCAGCAGCTTAACCTCTAGCGGGAGTAGCACAGATACGCAGTATTTT,TRBD2,TRBJ2-3,TRBV9,many
CASRALGQGNTEAFF,TGTGCCAGCAGAGCCCTGGGGCAGGGGAACACTGAAGCTTTCTTT,NA,TRBJ1-1,TRBV2,many
CASSQMTGNQPQHF,TGTGCCAGCAGCCAGATGACGGGCAATCAGCCCCAGCATTTT,NA,TRBJ1-5,TRBV3-1,few
CSVGEGDANSNQPQHF,TGCAGCGTGGGGGAGGGAGACGCGAATAGCAATCAGCCCCAGCATTTT,NA,TRBJ1-5,TRBV29-1,many
CASSRGQRETQYF,TGTGCCAGCAGTCGGGGGCAGAGGGAGACCCAGTACTTC,NA,TRBJ2-5,TRBV12-3/TRBV12-4,NA
CASSQDAGGYTF,TGTGCCAGCAGTCAGGACGCCGGGGGCTACACCTTC,NA,TRBJ1-2,TRBV6-1,NA
CAWSRRDNQPQHF,TGTGCCTGGAGTCGGAGGGACAATCAGCCCCAGCATTTT,NA,TRBJ1-5,TRBV30,NA
CATSDSGRAYNEQFF,TGTGCCACCAGCGATAGCGGGAGGGCCTACAATGAGCAGTTCTTC,TRBD2,TRBJ2-1,TRBV15,NA
CASIADRDSEAFF,TGTGCCAGCATAGCGGACAGGGACTCTGAAGCTTTCTTT,TRBD1,TRBJ1-1,TRBV2,NA
CAISESPGTGTQYF,TGTGCCATCAGTGAGTCTCCCGGGACGGGGACCCAGTACTTC,NA,TRBJ2-5,TRBV10-3,many
CASSLDQTGRDLNTGELFF,TGCGCCAGCAGCTTGGATCAGACGGGAAGGGACCTAAACACCGGGGAGCTGTTTTTT,NA,TRBJ2-2,TRBV5-1,many
CASSYFCPFGLPGQGVCTEAFF,TGTGCCAGCAGTTACTTTTGCCCATTTGGGCTACCGGGACAGGGGGTTTGCACTGAAGCTTTCTTT,TRBD1,TRBJ1-1,TRBV6-2/TRBV6-3,many
CASSWGAGAYGNTIYF,TGTGCCAGCAGTTGGGGGGCAGGGGCTTATGGAAACACCATATATTTT,NA,TRBJ1-3,TRBV12-3/TRBV12-4,once
CASSDRDSPLHF,TGTGCCAGCAGTGACAGGGATTCACCCCTCCACTTT,TRBD1,TRBJ1-6,TRBV28,many
CASSSSGAAQETQYF,TGTGCCAGCAGCTCATCCGGGGCAGCCCAAGAGACCCAGTACTTC,NA,TRBJ2-5,TRBV28,NA
CSARDSLHYEQYF,TGCAGTGCTAGAGATAGCTTGCACTACGAGCAGTACTTC,NA,TRBJ2-7,TRBV20-1,many
CASSDPGSGATQPQHF,TGTGCCAGCAGTGACCCCGGCTCCGGGGCAACGCAGCCCCAGCATTTT,NA,TRBJ1-5,TRBV6-1,many
CSAFPRGRGVTEAFF,TGCAGTGCTTTTCCCAGGGGCCGGGGTGTCACTGAAGCTTTCTTT,NA,TRBJ1-1,TRBV20-1,few
CASSSATGTGKRMDTGELFF,TGTGCCAGCAGCTCGGCGACCGGGACAGGGAAAAGAATGGACACCGGGGAGCTGTTTTTT,TRBD1,TRBJ2-2,TRBV7-1,many
CSVAGLAGEVFGELFF,TGCAGCGTCGCCGGACTAGCGGGAGAGGTTTTCGGGGAGCTGTTTTTT,TRBD2,TRBJ2-2,TRBV29-1,many
CATSRETGVQQPQHF,TGTGCCACCAGCAGGGAGACAGGGGTTCAGCAGCCCCAGCATTTT,TRBD1,TRBJ1-5,TRBV15,many
CASSPMASGRAENEQYF,TGTGCCAGCTCACCAATGGCTAGCGGGAGGGCCGAAAACGAGCAGTACTTC,TRBD2,TRBJ2-7,TRBV18,NA
CAWGTGSGGYEQYF,TGTGCCTGGGGGACAGGGAGTGGGGGCTACGAGCAGTACTTC,TRBD1,TRBJ2-7,TRBV30,NA
CASSYRQSGGNTEAFF,TGTGCCAGCAGTTACAGACAGTCGGGGGGGAACACTGAAGCTTTCTTT,NA,TRBJ1-1,TRBV6-5,many
CAIRDGSGNTIYF,TGTGCCATCAGGGACGGCTCTGGAAACACCATATATTTT,NA,TRBJ1-3,TRBV10-3,NA
CASSVMGTGELFF,TGTGCCAGCAGCGTAATGGGCACCGGGGAGCTGTTTTTT,NA,TRBJ2-2,TRBV9,many
CASTKEGPSYEQYF,TGTGCCAGCACCAAGGAGGGCCCCTCCTACGAGCAGTACTTC,NA,TRBJ2-7,TRBV7-2,NA